The clone carrying this T cell receptor beta chain occurred a few times. The antigen is not known. The sample comes from a study of blood T cells in healthy people across ages. Points from the study as a whole: Across samples, TCR beta diversity tracked strongly with naive T cell percentage. TCR beta diversity, measured per million T cells, fell in a roughly linear way with age.

Each of the donors had roughly 9.3 milliliters of peripheral blood drawn into EDTA-treated Vacutainer tubes. Trimming removed 6 bases at V and 7 bases at J, with 10 bases between. This CDR3 is built from 12 residues. CDR1 and CDR2 from the germline V gene are MNHEY and SVGEGT. Sample-barcoded 5' priming and a J-beta primer mix drove a second PCR of about 7 to 12 cycles. TCRdb re-called the 5' RACE reads through MiXCR, storing one row per CDR3 protein. The table includes about 970,000 distinct CDR3 sequences, roughly 51% detected once. This chain joins TRBV6-2 or TRBV6-3 and TRBJ2-4; D may correspond to TRBD1 or TRBD2 (5 bases each). Source material: blood. The TCR was taken from a woman in her sixties in good health. CDR3 in amino acids: CASRDWGNIQYF. The CDR3 nucleotides read TGTGCCAGCAGGGACTGGGGGAACATTCAGTACTTC.